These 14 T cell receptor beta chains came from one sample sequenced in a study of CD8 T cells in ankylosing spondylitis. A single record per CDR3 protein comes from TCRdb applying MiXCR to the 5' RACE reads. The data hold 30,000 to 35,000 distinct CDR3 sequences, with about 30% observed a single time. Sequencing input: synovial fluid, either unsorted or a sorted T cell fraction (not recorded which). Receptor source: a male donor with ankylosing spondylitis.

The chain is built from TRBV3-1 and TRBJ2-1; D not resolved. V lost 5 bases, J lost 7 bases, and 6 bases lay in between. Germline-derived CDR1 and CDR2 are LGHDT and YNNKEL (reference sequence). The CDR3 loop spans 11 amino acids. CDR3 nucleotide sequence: TGTGCCAGCAGCGGATCTAATGAGCAGTTCTTC. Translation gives CASSGSNEQFF.

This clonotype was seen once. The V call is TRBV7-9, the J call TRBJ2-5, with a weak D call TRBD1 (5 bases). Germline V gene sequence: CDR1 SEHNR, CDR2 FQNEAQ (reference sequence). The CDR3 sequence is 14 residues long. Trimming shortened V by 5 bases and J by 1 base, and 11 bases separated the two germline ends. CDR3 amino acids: CASSLLGAQETQYF. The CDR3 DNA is TGTGCCAGCAGCCTACTTGGGGCCCAAGAGACCCAGTACTTC.

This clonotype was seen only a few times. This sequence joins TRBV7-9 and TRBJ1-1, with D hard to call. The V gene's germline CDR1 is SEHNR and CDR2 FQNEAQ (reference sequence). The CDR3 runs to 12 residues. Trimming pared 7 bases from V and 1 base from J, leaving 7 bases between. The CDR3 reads CASNTPNTEAFF. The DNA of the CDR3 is TGTGCCAGCAACACACCGAACACTGAAGCTTTCTTT.

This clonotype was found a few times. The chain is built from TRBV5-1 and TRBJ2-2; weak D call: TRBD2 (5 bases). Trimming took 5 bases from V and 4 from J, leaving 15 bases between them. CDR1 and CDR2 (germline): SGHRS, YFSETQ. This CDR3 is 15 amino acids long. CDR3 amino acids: CASRLSGGGTGELFF. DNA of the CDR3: TGCGCCAGCAGACTGAGCGGAGGAGGCACCGGGGAGCTGTTTTTT.

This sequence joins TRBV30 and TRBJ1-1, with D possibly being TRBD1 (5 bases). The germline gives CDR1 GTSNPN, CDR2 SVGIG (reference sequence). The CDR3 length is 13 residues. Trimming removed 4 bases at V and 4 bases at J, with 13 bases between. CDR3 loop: CAWTGGGSTEAFF. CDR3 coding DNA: TGTGCCTGGACCGGGGGGGGGAGCACTGAAGCTTTCTTT. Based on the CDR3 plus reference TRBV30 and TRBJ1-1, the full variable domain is SQTIHQWPATLVQPVGSPLSLECTVEGTSNPNLYWYRQAAGRGLQLLFYSVGIGQISSEVPQNLSASRPQDRQFILSSKKLLLSDSGFYLCAWTGGGSTEAFFGQGTRLTVV.

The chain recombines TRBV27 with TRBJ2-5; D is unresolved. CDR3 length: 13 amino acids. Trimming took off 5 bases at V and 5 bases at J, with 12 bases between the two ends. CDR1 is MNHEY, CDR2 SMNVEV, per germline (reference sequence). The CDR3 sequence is CASSPVLGETQYF. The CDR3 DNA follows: TGTGCCAGCAGTCCGGTCCTGGGGGAGACCCAGTACTTC.

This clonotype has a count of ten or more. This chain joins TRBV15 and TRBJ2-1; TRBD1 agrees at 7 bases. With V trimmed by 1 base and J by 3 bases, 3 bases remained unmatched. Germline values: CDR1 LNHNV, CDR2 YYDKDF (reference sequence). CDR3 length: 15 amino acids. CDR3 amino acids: CATSRVTGDYNEQFF. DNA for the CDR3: TGTGCCACCAGCAGAGTCACAGGGGACTACAATGAGCAGTTCTTC.

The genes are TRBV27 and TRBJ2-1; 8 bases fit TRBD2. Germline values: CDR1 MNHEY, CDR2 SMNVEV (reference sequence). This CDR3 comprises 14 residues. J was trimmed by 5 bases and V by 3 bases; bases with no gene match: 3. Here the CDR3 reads CASSLPGGHNEQFF. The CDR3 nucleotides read TGTGCCAGCAGTTTGCCGGGAGGGCACAATGAGCAGTTCTTC.

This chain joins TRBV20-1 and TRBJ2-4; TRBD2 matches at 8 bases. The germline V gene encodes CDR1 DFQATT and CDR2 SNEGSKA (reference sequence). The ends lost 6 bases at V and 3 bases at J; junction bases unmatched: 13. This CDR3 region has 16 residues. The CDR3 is CSAPLEVAGIKNIQYF. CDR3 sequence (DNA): TGCAGTGCCCCGTTAGAGGTAGCGGGGATCAAAAACATTCAGTACTTC.

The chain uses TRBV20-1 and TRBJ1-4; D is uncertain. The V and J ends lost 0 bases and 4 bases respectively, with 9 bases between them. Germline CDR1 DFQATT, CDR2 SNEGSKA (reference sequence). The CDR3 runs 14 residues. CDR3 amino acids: CSARDPGNNEKLFF. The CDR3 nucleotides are TGCAGTGCTAGAGATCCCGGGAATAATGAAAAACTGTTTTTT.

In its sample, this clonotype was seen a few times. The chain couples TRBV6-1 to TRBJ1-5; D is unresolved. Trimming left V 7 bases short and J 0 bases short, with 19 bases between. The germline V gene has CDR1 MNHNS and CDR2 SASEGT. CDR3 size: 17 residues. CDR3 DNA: TGTGCCAGCATCCTCCGCTGGGATCAGTATAGCAATCAGCCCCAGCATTTT. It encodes CASILRWDQYSNQPQHF.

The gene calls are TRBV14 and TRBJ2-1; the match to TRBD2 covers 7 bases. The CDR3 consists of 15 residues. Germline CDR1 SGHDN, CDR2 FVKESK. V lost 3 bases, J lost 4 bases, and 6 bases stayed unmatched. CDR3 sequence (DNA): TGTGCCAGCAGCCAGGGTAGCGGGCCTTACAATGAGCAGTTCTTC. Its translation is CASSQGSGPYNEQFF.

The chain's CDR3 is CASRPPTRFYEQYV. CDR3 in DNA: TGTGCCAGCAGGCCGCCGACCCGCTTCTACGAGCAGTACGTC. The chain uses TRBV2 and TRBJ2-7, with unresolved D. This CDR3 has 14 amino acids. Germline loops: CDR1 SNHLY, CDR2 FYNNEI. The V end lost 6 bases, the J end lost 3 bases, and 15 bases lay between the germline ends.

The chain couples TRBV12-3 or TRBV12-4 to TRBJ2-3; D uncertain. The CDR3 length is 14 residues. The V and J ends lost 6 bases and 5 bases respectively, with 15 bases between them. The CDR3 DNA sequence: TGTGCCAGCAGCCTCCCCCGGCGTATAGATACGCAGTATTTT. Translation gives CASSLPRRIDTQYF.